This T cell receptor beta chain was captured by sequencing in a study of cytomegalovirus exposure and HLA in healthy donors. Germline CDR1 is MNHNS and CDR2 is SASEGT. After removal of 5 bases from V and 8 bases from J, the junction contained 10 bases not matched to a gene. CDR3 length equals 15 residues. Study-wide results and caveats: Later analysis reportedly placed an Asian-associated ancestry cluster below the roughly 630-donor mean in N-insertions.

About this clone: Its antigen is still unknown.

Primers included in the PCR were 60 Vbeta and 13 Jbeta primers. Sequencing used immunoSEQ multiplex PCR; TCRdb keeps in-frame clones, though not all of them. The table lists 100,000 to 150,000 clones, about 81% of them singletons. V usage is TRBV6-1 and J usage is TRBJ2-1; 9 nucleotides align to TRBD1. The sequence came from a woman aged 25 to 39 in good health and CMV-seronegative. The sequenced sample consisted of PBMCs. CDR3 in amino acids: CASSTSGTGLDEQFF. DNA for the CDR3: TGTGCCAGCAGTACCTCCGGGACAGGGTTAGATGAGCAGTTCTTC.